Each of the 17 T cell receptor beta chains below was sequenced from the same sample in a study of T-cell memory formation after mild COVID-19 (dated by TCRdb to about 2021). The library was built by means of 5' RACE. Sequenced using an Illumina NovaSeq 6000. TCRdb reworked the public reads: Q25 trimming with fastp, MiXCR clone assembly, productive beta chains retained. When rows share a CDR3 protein, they turn into one entry using the most common DNA and genes. The sample profile shows 250,000 to 350,000 distinct CDR3 sequences; 14% of them were found once. Of the sample, roughly 21% is held by the ten largest clones. Sequencing was carried out using PBMCs or a T cell subset sorted from them (not recorded which). These receptors came from a man in his late teens or twenties who had mild COVID-19 (a few samples of this study predate the infection). The sample titles of this study are shuffled in the database, so cell type and time point are left out; the donor was told from shared clones.

The rearrangement uses TRBV7-9 and TRBJ1-4, with 7 positions matching TRBD1. The CDR3 covers 14 residues. The V and J ends lost 3 bases and 8 bases, in that order; junction bases with no gene match: 6. Germline lookup yields CDR1 SEHNR and CDR2 FQNEAQ (reference sequence). The CDR3 loop is CASSFLTGTEKLFF. The DNA of the CDR3 is TGTGCCAGCAGCTTTTTGACAGGGACCGAAAAACTGTTTTTT.

This clonotype was found a few times. This chain connects TRBV4-3 to TRBJ2-1, with a weak D call TRBD1 (6 bases). V gave up 3 bases and J gave up 2 bases, with 8 bases separating them. CDR1 is LGHNA and CDR2 is YSLEER in the germline V gene. This CDR3 comprises 14 residues. The CDR3 here is CASSHRGAYNEQFF. DNA for the CDR3: TGCGCCAGCAGCCACAGGGGTGCCTACAATGAGCAGTTCTTC.

This clonotype came up a few times. The chain links TRBV5-1 to TRBJ2-1, with 9 bases lining up with TRBD1. V shed 0 bases, J shed 8 bases, and the junction held 6 bases outside the gene matches. CDR3 length: 15 amino acids. From germline, CDR1 is SGHRS and CDR2 YFSETQ. CDR3 sequence: CASSLGGQGFDEQFF. In nucleotides, the CDR3 is TGCGCCAGCAGCTTGGGGGGACAGGGATTCGATGAGCAGTTCTTC.

The chain employs TRBV24-1 and TRBJ2-2, with D possibly matching TRBD1 (6 bases). Per the germline V gene, CDR1 is KGHDR and CDR2 is SFDVKD. This CDR3 has 19 amino acids. Trimming took 3 bases from V and 4 from J, leaving 23 bases between them. The CDR3 spells CATSDPKMGASRRTGELFF. DNA of the CDR3: TGTGCCACCAGTGATCCAAAGATGGGGGCCTCACGCCGCACCGGGGAGCTGTTTTTT.

The CDR3 sequence is CASSTRLFTDTQYF. The CDR3 coding sequence is TGCGCCAGCAGCACCAGGCTCTTCACAGATACGCAGTATTTT. The chain employs TRBV4-3 and TRBJ2-3; D unresolved. Germline CDR1 is LGHNA and CDR2 is YSLEER. This CDR3 comprises 14 residues. Trimming cost V 5 bases and J 2 bases, with 11 bases left between them.

This clonotype occurred many times. This sequence joins TRBV2 and TRBJ2-5; 10 bases are a match to TRBD2. The CDR3 is made up of 16 amino acids. V was clipped by 1 base and J by 1 base; unmatched bases: 3. Germline loops: CDR1 SNHLY, CDR2 FYNNEI. CDR3 region: CASSEVLAGAQETQYF. The DNA of the CDR3 is TGTGCCAGCAGTGAAGTTCTAGCGGGGGCCCAAGAGACCCAGTACTTC.

Only a few counts were recorded for this clonotype. The rearrangement joins TRBV4-1 to TRBJ2-3, with 7 positions matching TRBD2. The CDR3 is made up of 16 amino acids. J gave up 2 bases and V 4 bases, and 9 bases lay outside the gene matches. The V gene's germline CDR1 is MGHRA and CDR2 YSYEKL. CDR3 nucleotides: TGCGCCAGCAGCCCACGGGGTAGCGGGTACACAGATACGCAGTATTTT. This encodes CASSPRGSGYTDTQYF.

This chain links TRBV11-3 with TRBJ2-1, with TRBD2 matching over 9 bases. CDR3 length: 16 residues. With 1 base clipped from V and 9 bases from J, the junction kept 10 bases outside the gene matches. Looked up from germline, CDR1 is SGHNT and CDR2 is YENEEA. The CDR3 is CASSLGGGGGPGEQFF. In nucleotides, the CDR3 is TGTGCCAGCAGCTTAGGAGGCGGGGGGGGCCCAGGTGAGCAGTTCTTC.

The V gene is TRBV7-9, the J gene TRBJ2-1; possibly TRBD1 or TRBD2 for D (6 bases each). Germline CDR1 and CDR2: SEHNR and FQNEAQ (reference sequence). V was trimmed by 5 bases and J by 3 bases, leaving 17 bases between them. The CDR3 has 16 amino acids. The CDR3 reads CASSPRSGANYNEQFF. In DNA form, the CDR3 reads TGTGCCAGCAGCCCAAGATCGGGGGCCAACTACAATGAGCAGTTCTTC.

This clonotype has just a few counts. The J gene is TRBJ1-5, the V gene TRBV4-3, with D possibly TRBD1 on 5 matching bases. In germline, CDR1 is LGHNA, CDR2 YSLEER. The CDR3 is 20 amino acids. Trimming removed 3 bases from V and 7 bases from J, with 31 bases in between. The CDR3: CASSQLNRGQFLKLDQPQHF. CDR3 bases: TGCGCCAGCAGCCAGCTAAACCGGGGCCAGTTCCTAAAACTTGACCAGCCCCAGCATTTT.

This clonotype came up a few times. V gene TRBV6-2 or TRBV6-3 combines with J gene TRBJ2-7; possible D gene TRBD1, 6 bases. V lost 6 bases and J 3 bases, leaving 15 bases between the germline ends. The CDR3 length is 14 residues. Germline V gives CDR1 MNHEY, CDR2 SVGEGT. CDR3 loop: CASSSPTGSYEQYF. CDR3 DNA sequence: TGTGCCAGCAGCTCACCCACAGGGAGCTACGAGCAGTACTTC.

This clonotype was seen only a few times. This chain uses TRBV29-1 with TRBJ1-4; D gene uncertain. CDR1 and CDR2 from the germline V gene are SQVTM and ANQGSEA. The CDR3 sequence is 13 residues long. V shed 4 bases and J shed 1 base, with 7 bases lying between them. The CDR3 DNA sequence: TGCAGCGTTGTCAGCGGAACTAATGAAAAACTGTTTTTT. Translation: CSVVSGTNEKLFF.

This clonotype was seen a few times. V gene TRBV4-1 combines with J gene TRBJ2-2; D not resolved. From germline, CDR1 is MGHRA and CDR2 YSYEKL. V was pared by 4 bases and J by 4 bases, with 7 bases between. The CDR3 is made up of 13 amino acids. Written as DNA, the CDR3 is TGCGCCAGCAGCCGCGAGACCACCGGGGAGCTGTTTTTT. It encodes CASSRETTGELFF.

CDR3 in DNA: TGTGCCAGCAGTCAACAACAACTAGCGGGGGCCACCACCGGGGAGCTGTTTTTT. This gives the protein CASSQQQLAGATTGELFF. The rearrangement uses TRBV9 and TRBJ2-2; the match to TRBD2 covers 11 bases. V was pared by 5 bases and J by 4 bases, with 13 bases of the junction left unmatched. Germline V gene sequence: CDR1 SGDLS, CDR2 YYNGEE. There are 18 residues in the CDR3.

V gene TRBV6-2 or TRBV6-3 combines with J gene TRBJ2-7; weak D call: TRBD1 (6 bases). This CDR3 is 13 amino acids long. V lost 5 bases, J lost 3 bases, and 11 bases lay in between. Germline V gene sequence: CDR1 MNHEY, CDR2 SVGEGT. CDR3 nucleotides: TGTGCCAGCAGTCTCGACAGGTTCTACGAGCAGTACGTC. Protein: CASSLDRFYEQYV.

The CDR3: CASSLALGKLFF. Here the CDR3 DNA reads TGTGCCAGCAGCTTAGCATTGGGAAAACTGTTTTTT. The gene calls are TRBV7-6 and TRBJ1-4, with D unresolved. Trimming took off 0 bases at V and 10 bases at J, with 6 bases between the two ends. Germline V gene sequence: CDR1 SGHVS, CDR2 FNYEAQ. This CDR3 spans 12 amino acids.

This chain connects TRBV25-1 to TRBJ1-5; D is unresolved. There are 16 residues in the CDR3. The ends were cut back, 8 bases at V and 0 bases at J, with 17 bases in the middle. Germline CDR1 MGHDK, CDR2 SYGVNS. The CDR3 sequence: CASEPGYDYSNQPQHF. DNA of the CDR3: TGTGCCAGCGAACCGGGCTATGATTATAGCAATCAGCCCCAGCATTTT. Filled out from reference TRBV25-1 and TRBJ1-5, the complete variable domain reads EADIYQTPRYLVIGTGKKITLECSQTMGHDKMYWYQQDPGMELHLIHYSYGVNSTEKGDLSSESTVSRIRTEHFPLTLESARPSHTSQYLCASEPGYDYSNQPQHFGDGTRLSIL.